This T cell receptor (beta chain) was obtained from a study of T cell changes during pregnancy in multiple sclerosis. Sequenced by immunoSEQ multiplex PCR; TCRdb stores in-frame clones only, minus some. The sample consists of tens of thousands of clones, almost 95% of them appearing once. This CDR3 has 16 residues. CDR1 is SGHRS, CDR2 YFSETQ, per germline. Deletions cut 2 bases from V and 0 bases from J, with 9 bases between. V usage is TRBV5-1 and J usage is TRBJ2-6; possible D gene TRBD2, 6 bases. The sequencing used CD4+ T cells from peripheral blood mononuclear cells, collected in the third trimester of pregnancy. The receptor comes from a female donor with multiple sclerosis, enrolled in a pregnancy study. The CDR3 loop is CASSFAGNSGANVLTF. The CDR3, as DNA: TGCGCCAGCAGCTTCGCGGGGAACTCTGGGGCCAACGTCCTGACTTTC.